Following are 8 T cell receptor beta chains from one sample sequenced in a study of beta chain features in type 1 diabetes. No antigen is known for these receptors. The investigators reverse transcribed all of the isolated RNA, so they sequenced expressed TCRB transcripts. TCRdb's table, derived via immunoSEQ multiplex PCR, lists solely in-frame clones and lacks some. The sample lists more than 550,000 clones, over 13% occurring once. Study-wide results and caveats: Shorter TCRB CDR3s, moderately but significantly so, marked every one of the four CD4+ subsets in Type 1 diabetes patients.

Material for sequencing was naive CD4+ T cells from blood. The source is a man aged 18 to 30 with type 1 diabetes.

The table lists this clone with a few counts. This chain joins TRBV5-4 and TRBJ1-3; perhaps TRBD1 as D (6 bases). The V gene's germline CDR1 is SGHNT and CDR2 YYREEE (reference sequence). There are 17 residues in the CDR3. V gave up 1 base and J gave up 0 bases, with 14 bases separating them. The CDR3 sequence: CASSLWTESSSGNTIYF. The CDR3 nucleotides read TGTGCCAGCAGCTTGTGGACAGAATCCAGCTCTGGAAACACCATATATTTT.

This clone was seen only a few times. The rearrangement links TRBV7-8 to TRBJ1-4, with TRBD1 as a possible D gene (6 bases). This CDR3 is 15 amino acids long. Germline CDR1 and CDR2: SGHVS and FQNEAQ. V lost 5 bases to trimming and J lost 8 bases, with 18 bases between them. DNA for the CDR3: TGTGCCAGCAGCCAGGGGCAGGGATTGAGCGAAAAACTGTTTTTT. It codes for CASSQGQGLSEKLFF.

The V gene is TRBV5-1, the J gene TRBJ1-1; D perhaps matches TRBD1 (6 bases). CDR1 is SGHRS and CDR2 is YFSETQ in the germline V gene. Trimming stripped 4 bases from V and 1 base from J, with 8 bases between. The CDR3 has 13 residues. The CDR3 spells CASSTTGNTEAFF. The CDR3 DNA reads TGCGCCAGCAGCACGACAGGGAACACTGAAGCTTTCTTT.

This clone was seen once. The J gene is TRBJ1-5, the V gene TRBV27, with 9 bases that match TRBD1. The CDR3 length is 16 residues. CDR1 and CDR2 (germline): MNHEY, SMNVEV (reference sequence). J lost 3 bases, V lost 2 bases, and 5 bases had no gene match. CDR3 DNA sequence: TGTGCCAGCAGTTTAAGCGGACAGGGGAACAATCAGCCCCAGCATTTT. Translation: CASSLSGQGNNQPQHF.

This clone was seen only a few times. The chain combines TRBV29-1 with TRBJ1-1; D may be TRBD1 (5 bases). The CDR3 runs 14 residues. In germline, CDR1 is SQVTM, CDR2 ANQGSEA. Trimming stripped 6 bases from V and 1 base from J, with 15 bases between. CDR3 sequence (DNA): TGCAGCGTCCTAGGGGCCCAGGGGAACACTGAAGCTTTCTTT. The encoded protein is CSVLGAQGNTEAFF.

This clone was detected only a few times. V is TRBV14 and J is TRBJ2-3; no clear D. CDR1 and CDR2 from the germline V gene are SGHDN and FVKESK. The CDR3 length is 16 residues. Trimming left V 4 bases short and J 0 bases short, with 14 bases between. CDR3 loop: CASSRQVAVSTDTQYF. CDR3 nucleotides: TGTGCCAGCAGCCGGCAGGTAGCCGTTAGCACAGATACGCAGTATTTT.

This clone came up a few times. The chain carries TRBV28 and TRBJ2-7; 7 positions agree with TRBD1. The CDR3 runs to 15 residues. The V gene end was trimmed by 1 base and the J gene end by 3 bases; junction bases not matched to a gene: 6. Looked up from germline, CDR1 is MDHEN and CDR2 is SYDVKM. The CDR3, as DNA: TGTGCCAGCAGTTTATTGGGACAGACAATCTACGAGCAGTACTTC. The encoded protein is CASSLLGQTIYEQYF.

The V gene is TRBV9, the J gene TRBJ2-1; 9 positions match TRBD1. V was pared by 4 bases and J by 4 bases, with 3 bases of the junction left unmatched. CDR1 and CDR2 from the germline V gene are SGDLS and YYNGEE. There are 14 residues in the CDR3. CDR3: CASSSQGAYNEQFF. The CDR3 coding sequence is TGTGCCAGCAGCTCACAGGGGGCTTACAATGAGCAGTTCTTC.